The 22 T cell receptor beta chains below were found in one sample sequenced in a study of blood T cell repertoires in COVID-19. Generated by immunoSEQ multiplex PCR, the TCRdb table keeps only in-frame clones and is missing some. The table lists about 150,000 clones, over 60% of them singletons. Sequencing input: peripheral blood. The receptor source for this set is an older man with acute or convalescent COVID-19.

V gene TRBV10-3 combines with J gene TRBJ2-3; 7 bases are a match to TRBD2. CDR1 is ENHRY, CDR2 SYGVKD, per germline. This CDR3 spans 13 amino acids. With 5 bases clipped from V and 4 bases from J, the junction kept 3 bases outside the gene matches. CDR3 residues: CAISPGGSDTQYF. CDR3 nucleotides: TGTGCCATCAGTCCCGGGGGGTCAGATACGCAGTATTTT.

The chain uses TRBV11-3 and TRBJ2-7; no reliable D call. Trimming shortened V by 1 base and J by 3 bases, and 10 bases separated the two germline ends. Germline lookup yields CDR1 SGHNT and CDR2 YENEEA. CDR3 size: 14 residues. This chain's CDR3 is CASSLVTENYEQYF. CDR3 coding DNA: TGTGCCAGCAGCTTAGTGACGGAGAACTACGAGCAGTACTTC. Drawing the rest from reference TRBV11-3 and TRBJ2-7, the complete variable domain is EAGVVQSPRYKIIEKKQPVAFWCNPISGHNTLYWYLQNLGQGPELLIRYENEEAVDDSQLPKDRFSAERLKGVDSTLKIQPAELGDSAVYLCASSLVTENYEQYFGPGTRLTVT.

The gene calls are TRBV5-1 and TRBJ1-1, with D maybe TRBD1 (5 bases). The CDR3 consists of 15 residues. Trimming left V 1 base short and J 3 bases short, with 13 bases between. The V gene's germline CDR1 is SGHRS and CDR2 YFSETQ. The CDR3 nucleotides are TGCGCCAGCAGCTTGTTAGGGCCGGGGGACACTGAAGCTTTCTTT. It translates to CASSLLGPGDTEAFF. The variable domain in full, completed from reference TRBV5-1 and TRBJ1-1, reads KAGVTQTPRYLIKTRGQQVTLSCSPISGHRSVSWYQQTPGQGLQFLFEYFSETQRNKGNFPGRFSGRQFSNSRSEMNVSTLELGDSALYLCASSLLGPGDTEAFFGQGTRLTVV.

The rearrangement joins TRBV5-1 to TRBJ1-3; D unresolved. The CDR3 extends over 15 amino acids. V was pared by 5 bases and J by 0 bases, with 12 bases between. In germline, CDR1 is SGHRS, CDR2 YFSETQ. The DNA for the CDR3 is TGCGCCAGCAGTGAAGCGGAACTCTCTGGAAACACCATATATTTT. Translation: CASSEAELSGNTIYF.

The chain links TRBV6-4 to TRBJ1-2; D call uncertain. CDR3 length: 14 amino acids. Trimming left V 0 bases short and J 2 bases short, with 7 bases between. Germline V gene sequence: CDR1 MRHNA, CDR2 SNTAGT. The CDR3 reads CASSDSTQNYGYTF. The CDR3 coding sequence is TGTGCCAGCAGTGACTCGACACAAAACTATGGCTACACCTTC.

The CDR3 region is CASSTDRETEAFF. In DNA, the CDR3 is TGTGCCAGCAGTACGGACAGGGAGACTGAAGCTTTCTTT. The chain couples TRBV2 to TRBJ1-1; 8 bases are a match to TRBD1. Trimming took 5 bases from V and 5 from J; bases not matched to a gene: 4. CDR3 length: 13 residues. Per the germline V gene, CDR1 is SNHLY and CDR2 is FYNNEI.

The V call is TRBV7-8, the J call TRBJ2-2; no reliable D call. Trimming took off 1 base at V and 6 bases at J, with 9 bases between the two ends. Germline CDR1 reads SGHVS; CDR2 reads FQNEAQ. The CDR3 has 14 residues. CDR3 sequence: CASSLVQSPGELFF. The CDR3 bases are TGTGCCAGCAGCTTAGTACAGAGCCCCGGGGAGCTGTTTTTT.

The chain links TRBV3-1 (or the pseudogene TRBV3-2) to TRBJ1-2, with 7 bases matching TRBD1. V gave up 5 bases and J gave up 1 base; unmatched junction bases: 4. This CDR3 spans 14 amino acids. Germline-derived CDR1 and CDR2 are LGHDT and YNNKEL (reference sequence). CDR3 coding DNA: TGTGCCAGCAGCTCGCAGGGGGTTAACTATGGCTACACCTTC. It codes for CASSSQGVNYGYTF.

This clone was detected ten times or more. This chain connects TRBV7-9 to TRBJ1-6, with TRBD1 as a possible D gene (5 bases). The V end lost 8 bases, the J end lost 1 base, and 9 bases lay between the germline ends. The CDR3 contains 14 residues. Germline-derived CDR1 and CDR2 are SEHNR and FQNEAQ (reference sequence). The CDR3 loop reads CASGRGSYNSPLHF. In nucleotides, the CDR3 is TGTGCCAGCGGCCGGGGGTCCTATAATTCACCCCTCCACTTT. Based on the CDR3 plus reference TRBV7-9 and TRBJ1-6, the full variable domain is DTGVSQNPRHKITKRGQNVTFRCDPISEHNRLYWYRQTLGQGPEFLTYFQNEAQLEKSRLLSDRFSAERPKGSFSTLEIQRTEQGDSAMYLCASGRGSYNSPLHFGNGTRLTVT.

V gene TRBV6-2 or TRBV6-3 combines with J gene TRBJ2-5; 12 bases are a match to TRBD2. V was clipped by 5 bases and J by 5 bases; unmatched bases: 3. In germline, CDR1 is MNHEY, CDR2 SVGEGT. The CDR3 consists of 14 residues. The CDR3, as DNA: TGTGCCAGCAGTACGGGACTAGCGGGCGAGACCCAGTACTTC. Translated, it gives CASSTGLAGETQYF.

V usage is TRBV7-3 and J usage is TRBJ1-1, with D possibly being TRBD1 (5 bases). The CDR3 is made up of 15 amino acids. Between the trimmed V and J ends, which lost 2 bases and 1 base, there was a span of 11 bases. Germline CDR1 reads SGHTA; CDR2 reads FQGTGA. The CDR3 DNA reads as TGTGCCAGCAGCTTATATGGGGGGACGAACACTGAAGCTTTCTTT. Translated: CASSLYGGTNTEAFF.

The V gene is TRBV6-2 or TRBV6-3, the J gene TRBJ2-1; tentatively, D is TRBD2 (5 bases). The CDR3 runs 15 residues. Germline-derived CDR1 and CDR2 are MNHEY and SVGEGT. V lost 5 bases to trimming and J lost 3 bases, with 14 bases between them. CDR3 nucleotides: TGTGCCAGCAGTAAGGCACCCCGGGACTACAATGAGCAGTTCTTC. It is translated as CASSKAPRDYNEQFF.

The CDR3 coding sequence is TGTGCCAGCAGTACGGCAGGGGGCTACGAGCAGTACTTC. As protein: CASSTAGGYEQYF. This chain uses TRBV27 with TRBJ2-7; TRBD1 matches at 7 bases. The ends lost 5 bases at V and 3 bases at J; junction bases unmatched: 4. Germline V gives CDR1 MNHEY, CDR2 SMNVEV (reference sequence). This CDR3 has 13 amino acids.

The rearrangement uses TRBV2 and TRBJ1-1; D is unresolved. The germline CDR1 and CDR2 sequences are SNHLY and FYNNEI. This CDR3 spans 13 amino acids. Between the trimmed V and J ends, which lost 5 bases and 2 bases, there was a span of 9 bases. For the CDR3, the DNA is TGTGCCAGCAGTCCTCCAGTAAACACTGAAGCTTTCTTT. Translation: CASSPPVNTEAFF.

The chain uses TRBV27 and TRBJ2-2; weak D call: TRBD1 (5 bases). V lost 7 bases and J 7 bases, leaving 19 bases between the germline ends. This CDR3 region has 15 residues. CDR1 is MNHEY and CDR2 is SMNVEV in the germline V gene (reference sequence). CDR3 sequence (DNA): TGTGCCAGCACCGACCTCCAGGGTAGGGTCGGGGAGCTGTTTTTT. As protein: CASTDLQGRVGELFF.

The chain carries TRBV6-2 or TRBV6-3 and TRBJ1-5; D unclear. Trimming stripped 5 bases from V and 6 bases from J, with 8 bases between. Germline lookup yields CDR1 MNHEY and CDR2 SVGEGT. The CDR3 loop spans 12 amino acids. CDR3 sequence (DNA): TGTGCCAGCAGTCATCAGGCTCAGCCCCAGCATTTT. It yields the protein CASSHQAQPQHF.

This clone was counted a few times. The chain links TRBV18 to TRBJ1-6; tentatively, D is TRBD1 (6 bases). V was trimmed by 5 bases and J by 4 bases, leaving 12 bases between them. The CDR3 totals 15 residues. The V gene's germline CDR1 is KGHSH and CDR2 LQKENI. The CDR3 loop is CASSLDSLYNSPLHF. In DNA form, the CDR3 reads TGTGCCAGCTCATTGGACAGCCTGTATAATTCACCCCTCCACTTT.

V is TRBV6-5 and J is TRBJ2-5; TRBD1 matches at 7 bases. The CDR3 extends over 14 amino acids. The V segment lost 2 bases and the J segment 1 base; nucleotides outside the gene matches: 1. Germline V gives CDR1 MNHEY, CDR2 SVGAGI. In DNA form, the CDR3 reads TGTGCCAGCAGTTACGGGACAGTCCAAGAGACCCAGTACTTC. Its protein product is CASSYGTVQETQYF.

This clone was recorded many times. V usage is TRBV29-1 and J usage is TRBJ2-3, with 7 bases fitting TRBD1. The CDR3 loop spans 13 amino acids. Germline V gene sequence: CDR1 SQVTM, CDR2 ANQGSEA. V lost 7 bases to trimming and J lost 0 bases; unmatched junction nucleotides: 4. In nucleotides, the CDR3 is TGCAGCGAGAGGACAGGTAGCACAGATACGCAGTATTTT. This encodes CSERTGSTDTQYF.

The chain joins TRBV7-6 to TRBJ2-7; TRBD1 matches at 7 bases. V shed 5 bases, J shed 1 base, and the junction held 2 bases outside the gene matches. The CDR3 covers 13 residues. Germline-derived CDR1 and CDR2 are SGHVS and FNYEAQ. As DNA, the CDR3 is TGTGCCAGCAGCACGGGACAGTCCTACGAGCAGTACTTC. Translated: CASSTGQSYEQYF.

The V call is TRBV4-1, the J call TRBJ2-3; TRBD2 agrees at 10 bases. CDR1 and CDR2 (germline): MGHRA, YSYEKL. The CDR3 is 20 amino acids. Trimming removed 0 bases from V and 0 bases from J; junction bases left unmatched: 12. The CDR3 is CASSQDSPLTSGYSTDTQYF. CDR3 in DNA: TGCGCCAGCAGCCAAGATTCCCCCTTGACTAGCGGGTATAGCACAGATACGCAGTATTTT.

The chain has TRBV11-2 and TRBJ1-4; 7 bases are a match to TRBD1. Per the germline V gene, CDR1 is SGHAT and CDR2 is FQNNGV. The CDR3 spans 14 residues. V lost 5 bases and J lost 8; bases outside the gene matches: 8. CDR3 sequence: CASSQDREREKLFF. The DNA for the CDR3 is TGTGCCAGCAGCCAAGACAGGGAGAGAGAAAAACTGTTTTTT. The variable domain in full, completed from reference TRBV11-2 and TRBJ1-4, reads EAGVAQSPRYKIIEKRQSVAFWCNPISGHATLYWYQQILGQGPKLLIQFQNNGVVDDSQLPKDRFSAERLKGVDSTLKIQPAKLEDSAVYLCASSQDREREKLFFGSGTQLSVL.